This T cell receptor (beta chain) comes out of a study of vaccination and CD4 T cells after COVID-19. Looking at the study overall: The cells were exposed to overlapping spike peptides originating from SARS-CoV-2, HCoV-NL63, HCoV-OC43 and HCoV-229E for stimulation.

To note about this clonotype: Antigen: not known.

The treatment: roughly 11-day PBMC culture with coronavirus spike peptide pools or control peptides (ViraFEST assay). Convalescent patients tested SARS-CoV-2 PCR positive from March to December 2020, before Alpha, Beta and Delta emerged. Trimming shortened V by 1 base and J by 4 bases, and 8 bases separated the two germline ends. The germline gives CDR1 SGDLS, CDR2 YYNGEE. The length of the CDR3 is 13 residues. The Oncomine TCR Beta short-read assay was what sequenced the DNA obtained from cultured CD4+ T cells. TCRdb independently ran MiXCR on the PCR reads; one entry per CDR3 protein. The table records about 12,000 distinct CDR3 sequences, 44% of them present only once.

The clonotype originates from a human donor with COVID-19. Sequencing input: cultured CD4+ T cells from blood. The chain couples TRBV9 to TRBJ2-5, with a weak D call TRBD1 (6 bases). The CDR3 reads CASSVTGRETQYF. The CDR3 nucleotides are TGTGCCAGCAGCGTAACAGGGCGAGAGACCCAGTACTTC.